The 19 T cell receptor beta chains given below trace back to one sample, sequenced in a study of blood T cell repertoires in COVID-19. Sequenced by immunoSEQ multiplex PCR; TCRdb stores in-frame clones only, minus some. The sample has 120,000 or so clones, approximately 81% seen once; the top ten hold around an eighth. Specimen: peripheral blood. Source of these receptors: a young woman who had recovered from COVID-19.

Here the CDR3 DNA reads TGTGCCAGCCTAGCGGGAGTGATCCCCGAGCAGTACTTC. Its translation: CASLAGVIPEQYF. The V gene is TRBV6-5, the J gene TRBJ2-7, with 10 bases fitting TRBD2. The CDR3 runs 13 residues. The trim removed 8 bases at V and 6 bases at J, leaving 7 bases unmatched. Per the germline V gene, CDR1 is MNHEY and CDR2 is SVGAGI.

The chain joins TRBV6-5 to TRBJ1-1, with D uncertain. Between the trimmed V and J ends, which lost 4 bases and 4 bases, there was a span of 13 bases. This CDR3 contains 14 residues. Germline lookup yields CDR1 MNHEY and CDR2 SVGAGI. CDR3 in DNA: TGTGCCAGCAGTTCCCCGAGTCGTTTCACTGAAGCTTTCTTT. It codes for CASSSPSRFTEAFF.

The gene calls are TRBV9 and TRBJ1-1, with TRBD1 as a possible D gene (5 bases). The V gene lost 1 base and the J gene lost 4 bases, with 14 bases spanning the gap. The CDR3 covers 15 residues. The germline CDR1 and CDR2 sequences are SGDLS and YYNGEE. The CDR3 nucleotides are TGTGCCAGCAGCGTACTCAGGGAACGTGGCACTGAAGCTTTCTTT. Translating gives CASSVLRERGTEAFF.

Here the CDR3 reads CASSLYASGMTNEQFF. The CDR3 coding sequence is TGTGCCAGCAGCTTATACGCTAGCGGGATGACGAATGAGCAGTTCTTC. This chain links TRBV7-2 with TRBJ2-1; 9 bases line up with TRBD2. The V and J ends lost 2 bases and 7 bases, in that order; junction bases with no gene match: 9. The CDR3 extends over 16 amino acids. Germline V gene sequence: CDR1 SGHTA, CDR2 FQGNSA.

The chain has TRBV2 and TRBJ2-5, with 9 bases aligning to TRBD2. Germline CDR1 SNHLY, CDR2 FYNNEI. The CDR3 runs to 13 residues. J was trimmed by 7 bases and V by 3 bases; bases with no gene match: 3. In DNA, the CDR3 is TGTGCCAGCAGTGACGCGGGAGGGCGGACCCAGTACTTC. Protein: CASSDAGGRTQYF.

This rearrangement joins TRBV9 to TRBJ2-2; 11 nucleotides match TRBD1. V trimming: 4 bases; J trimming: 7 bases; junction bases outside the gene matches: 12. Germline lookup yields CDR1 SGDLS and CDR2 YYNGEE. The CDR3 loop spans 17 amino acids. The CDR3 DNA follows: TGTGCCAGCAGCCTCAGGACAGGGGGCTTCGGCGTCGGGGAGCTGTTTTTT. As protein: CASSLRTGGFGVGELFF.

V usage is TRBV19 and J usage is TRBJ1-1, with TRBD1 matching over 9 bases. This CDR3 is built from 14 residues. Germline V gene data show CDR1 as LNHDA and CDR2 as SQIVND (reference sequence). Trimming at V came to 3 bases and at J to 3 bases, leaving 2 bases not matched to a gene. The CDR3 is CASSITGGDTEAFF. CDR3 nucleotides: TGTGCCAGTAGTATTACAGGGGGCGACACTGAAGCTTTCTTT.

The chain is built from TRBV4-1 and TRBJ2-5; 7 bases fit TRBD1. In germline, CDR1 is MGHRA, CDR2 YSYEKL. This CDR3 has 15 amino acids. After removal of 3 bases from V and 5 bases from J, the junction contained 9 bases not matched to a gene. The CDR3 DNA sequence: TGCGCCAGCAGCCAGAGACAGGGCACCGGGGAGACCCAGTACTTC. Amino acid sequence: CASSQRQGTGETQYF.

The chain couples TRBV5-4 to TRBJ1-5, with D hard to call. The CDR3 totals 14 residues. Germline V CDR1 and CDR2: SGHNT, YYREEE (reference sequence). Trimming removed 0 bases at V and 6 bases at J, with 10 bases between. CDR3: CASSLAGGSQPQHF. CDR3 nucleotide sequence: TGTGCCAGCAGCTTGGCCGGCGGGAGTCAGCCCCAGCATTTT.

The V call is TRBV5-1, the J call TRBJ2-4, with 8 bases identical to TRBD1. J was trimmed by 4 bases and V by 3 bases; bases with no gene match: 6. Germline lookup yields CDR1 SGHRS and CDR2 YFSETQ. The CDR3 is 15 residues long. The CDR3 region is CASSSGQGPKNIQYF. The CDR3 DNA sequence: TGCGCCAGCAGCTCCGGACAGGGACCTAAAAACATTCAGTACTTC.

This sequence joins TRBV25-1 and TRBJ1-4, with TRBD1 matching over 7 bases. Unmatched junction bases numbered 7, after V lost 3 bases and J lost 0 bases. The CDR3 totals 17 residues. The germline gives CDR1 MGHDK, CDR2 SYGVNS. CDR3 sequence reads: CASSETGSWATNEKLFF. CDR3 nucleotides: TGTGCCAGCAGTGAGACAGGGTCTTGGGCAACTAATGAAAAACTGTTTTTT.

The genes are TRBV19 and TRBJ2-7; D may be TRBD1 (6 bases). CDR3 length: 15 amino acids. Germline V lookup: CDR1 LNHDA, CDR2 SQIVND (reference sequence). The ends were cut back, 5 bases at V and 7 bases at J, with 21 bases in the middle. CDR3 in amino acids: CASSRYPTGSGEQYF. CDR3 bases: TGTGCCAGTAGTCGCTACCCGACAGGTTCGGGGGAGCAGTACTTC.

In nucleotides, the CDR3 is TGCGCCAGCAACCACCAGGGGAGCTCCTACAATGAGCAGTTCTTC. This codes for CASNHQGSSYNEQFF. The V gene is TRBV5-1, the J gene TRBJ2-1; D perhaps matches TRBD1 (6 bases). Germline CDR1 SGHRS, CDR2 YFSETQ. The CDR3 covers 15 residues. The V gene lost 6 bases and the J gene lost 0 bases, with 13 bases spanning the gap.

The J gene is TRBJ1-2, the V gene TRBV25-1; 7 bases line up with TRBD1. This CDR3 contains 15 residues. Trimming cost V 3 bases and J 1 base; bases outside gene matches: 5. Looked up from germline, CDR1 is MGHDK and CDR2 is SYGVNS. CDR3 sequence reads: CASSDPGTDNYGYTF. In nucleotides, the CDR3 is TGTGCCAGCAGTGACCCCGGGACAGATAACTATGGCTACACCTTC.

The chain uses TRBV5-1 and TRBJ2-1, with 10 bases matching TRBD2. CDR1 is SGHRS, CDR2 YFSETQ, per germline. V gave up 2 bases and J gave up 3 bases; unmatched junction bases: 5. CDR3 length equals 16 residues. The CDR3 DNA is TGCGCCAGCAGCTTACAAGCGGGAGGGATCTACAATGAGCAGTTCTTC. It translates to CASSLQAGGIYNEQFF. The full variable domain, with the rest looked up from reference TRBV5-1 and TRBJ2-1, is KAGVTQTPRYLIKTRGQQVTLSCSPISGHRSVSWYQQTPGQGLQFLFEYFSETQRNKGNFPGRFSGRQFSNSRSEMNVSTLELGDSALYLCASSLQAGGIYNEQFFGPGTRLTVL.

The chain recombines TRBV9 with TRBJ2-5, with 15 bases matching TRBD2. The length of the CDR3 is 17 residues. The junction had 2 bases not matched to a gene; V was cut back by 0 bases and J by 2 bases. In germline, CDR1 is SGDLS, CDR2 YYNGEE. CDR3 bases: TGTGCCAGCAGCGTAGGGACTAGCGGGAGGGATCAAGAGACCCAGTACTTC. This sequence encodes CASSVGTSGRDQETQYF.

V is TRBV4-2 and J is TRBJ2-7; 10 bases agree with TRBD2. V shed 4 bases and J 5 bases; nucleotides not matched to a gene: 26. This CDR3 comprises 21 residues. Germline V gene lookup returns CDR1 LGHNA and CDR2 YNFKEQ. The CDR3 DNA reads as TGTGCCAGCAGCCTATCCCCCATTGATACGCTCCAGCGGGAGGGCCATAACGAGCAGTACTTC. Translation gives CASSLSPIDTLQREGHNEQYF.

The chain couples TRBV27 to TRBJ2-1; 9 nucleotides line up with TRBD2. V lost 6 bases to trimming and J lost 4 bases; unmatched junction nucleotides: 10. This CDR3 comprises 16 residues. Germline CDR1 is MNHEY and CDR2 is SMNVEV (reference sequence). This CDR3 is CASSPLTSGLYNEQFF. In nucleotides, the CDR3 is TGTGCCAGCAGCCCCCTGACTAGCGGACTATACAATGAGCAGTTCTTC.

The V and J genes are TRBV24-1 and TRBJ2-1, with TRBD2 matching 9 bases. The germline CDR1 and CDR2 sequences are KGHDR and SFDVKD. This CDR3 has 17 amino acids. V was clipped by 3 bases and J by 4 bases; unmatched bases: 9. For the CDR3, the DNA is TGTGCCACCAGTGATCGCGACTCAGCGGGAGGTTACAATGAGCAGTTCTTC. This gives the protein CATSDRDSAGGYNEQFF.